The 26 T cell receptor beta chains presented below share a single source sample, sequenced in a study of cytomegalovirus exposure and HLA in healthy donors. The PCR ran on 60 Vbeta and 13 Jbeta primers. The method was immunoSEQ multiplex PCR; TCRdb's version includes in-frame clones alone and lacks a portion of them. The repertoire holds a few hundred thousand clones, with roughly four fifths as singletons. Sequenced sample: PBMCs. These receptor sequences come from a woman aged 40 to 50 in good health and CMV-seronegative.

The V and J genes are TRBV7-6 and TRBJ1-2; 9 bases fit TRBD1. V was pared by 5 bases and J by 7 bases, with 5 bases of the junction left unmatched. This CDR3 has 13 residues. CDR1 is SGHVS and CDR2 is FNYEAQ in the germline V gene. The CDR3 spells CASSLGTGRGYTF. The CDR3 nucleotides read TGTGCCAGCAGCCTAGGGACAGGGCGTGGCTACACCTTC.

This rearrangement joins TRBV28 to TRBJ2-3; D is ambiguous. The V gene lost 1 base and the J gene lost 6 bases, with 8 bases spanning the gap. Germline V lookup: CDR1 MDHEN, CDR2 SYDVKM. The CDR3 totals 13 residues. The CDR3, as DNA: TGTGCCAGCAGTTTATTGGGCTCGGATACGCAGTATTTT. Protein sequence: CASSLLGSDTQYF.

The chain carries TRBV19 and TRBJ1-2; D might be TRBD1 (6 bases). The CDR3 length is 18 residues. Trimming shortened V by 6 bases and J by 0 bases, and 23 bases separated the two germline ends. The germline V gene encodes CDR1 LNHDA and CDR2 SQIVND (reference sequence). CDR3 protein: CASRPGTHRLSANYGYTF. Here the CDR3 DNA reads TGTGCCAGTAGACCCGGGACACACCGATTGTCGGCTAACTATGGCTACACCTTC.

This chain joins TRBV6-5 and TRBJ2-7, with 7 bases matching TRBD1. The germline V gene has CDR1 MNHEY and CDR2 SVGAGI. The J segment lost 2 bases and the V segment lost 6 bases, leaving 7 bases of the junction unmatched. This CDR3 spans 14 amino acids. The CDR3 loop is CASRRDRVTYEQYF. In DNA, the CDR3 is TGTGCCAGCAGGCGAGACAGGGTGACCTACGAGCAGTACTTC.

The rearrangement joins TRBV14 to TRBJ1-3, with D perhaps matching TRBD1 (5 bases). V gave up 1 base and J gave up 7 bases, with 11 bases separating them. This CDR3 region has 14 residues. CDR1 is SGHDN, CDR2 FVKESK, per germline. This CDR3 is CASSQAGFGNTIYF. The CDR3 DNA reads TGTGCCAGCAGCCAAGCAGGGTTCGGTAACACCATATATTTT.

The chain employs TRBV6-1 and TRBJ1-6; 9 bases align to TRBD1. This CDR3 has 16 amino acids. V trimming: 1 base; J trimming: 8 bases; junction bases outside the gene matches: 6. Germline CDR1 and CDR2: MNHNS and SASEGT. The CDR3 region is CASSEGGTGFYSPLHF. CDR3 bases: TGTGCCAGCAGTGAAGGTGGGACAGGGTTTTATTCACCCCTCCACTTT.

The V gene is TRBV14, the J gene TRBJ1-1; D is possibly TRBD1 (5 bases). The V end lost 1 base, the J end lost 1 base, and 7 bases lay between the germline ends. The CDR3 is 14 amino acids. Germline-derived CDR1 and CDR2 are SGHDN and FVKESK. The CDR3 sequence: CASSQGGGNTEAFF. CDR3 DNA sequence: TGTGCCAGCAGCCAAGGGGGGGGGAACACTGAAGCTTTCTTT.

CDR3: CASSLGQNYEQYF. The CDR3 DNA reads TGTGCCAGCAGCCTGGGACAGAACTACGAGCAGTACTTC. The gene calls are TRBV5-4 and TRBJ2-7, with 7 bases identical to TRBD1. The ends lost 4 bases at V and 3 bases at J; junction bases unmatched: 4. From germline, CDR1 is SGHNT and CDR2 YYREEE (reference sequence). The CDR3 covers 13 residues.

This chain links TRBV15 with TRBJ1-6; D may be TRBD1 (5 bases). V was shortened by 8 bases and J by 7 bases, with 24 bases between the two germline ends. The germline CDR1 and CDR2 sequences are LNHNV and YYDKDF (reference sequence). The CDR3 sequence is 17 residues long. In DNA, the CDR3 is TGTGCCACCTCGAATCCCACGGGCGGGGGGGGGAATTCACCCCTCCACTTT. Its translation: CATSNPTGGGGNSPLHF. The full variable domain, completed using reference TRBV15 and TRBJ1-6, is DAMVIQNPRYQVTQFGKPVTLSCSQTLNHNVMYWYQQKSSQAPKLLFHYYDKDFNNEADTPDNFQSRRPNTSFCFLDIRSPGLGDTAMYLCATSNPTGGGGNSPLHFGNGTRLTVT.

The CDR3 loop is CASSSWTGGNTEAFF. CDR3 coding DNA: TGTGCCAGCAGCTCCTGGACAGGGGGAAACACTGAAGCTTTCTTT. This chain uses TRBV7-8 with TRBJ1-1; 10 bases map to TRBD1. Germline V gene data show CDR1 as SGHVS and CDR2 as FQNEAQ. This CDR3 spans 15 amino acids. V gave up 4 bases and J gave up 2 bases; unmatched junction bases: 4.

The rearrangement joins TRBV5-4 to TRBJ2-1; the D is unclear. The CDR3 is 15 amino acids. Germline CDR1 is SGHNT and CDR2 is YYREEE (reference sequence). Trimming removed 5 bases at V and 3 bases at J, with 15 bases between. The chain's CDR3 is CASSRDTLLYNEQFF. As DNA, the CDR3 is TGTGCCAGCAGTCGAGACACACTCCTCTACAATGAGCAGTTCTTC.

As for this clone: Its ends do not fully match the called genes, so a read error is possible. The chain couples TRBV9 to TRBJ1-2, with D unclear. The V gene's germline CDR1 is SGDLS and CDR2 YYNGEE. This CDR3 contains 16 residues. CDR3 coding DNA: TGTGCCAGCAGCGTAGAAGCAACCGGAGTTTTCTATGGCTACCCCTTC. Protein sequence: CASSVEATGVFYGYPF.

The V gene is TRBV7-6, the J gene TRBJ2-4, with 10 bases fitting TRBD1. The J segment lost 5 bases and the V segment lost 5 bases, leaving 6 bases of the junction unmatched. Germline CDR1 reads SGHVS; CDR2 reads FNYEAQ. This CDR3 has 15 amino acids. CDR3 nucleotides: TGTGCCAGCAGCCCGACCGGGACAGGGGAAAACATTCAGTACTTC. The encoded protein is CASSPTGTGENIQYF.

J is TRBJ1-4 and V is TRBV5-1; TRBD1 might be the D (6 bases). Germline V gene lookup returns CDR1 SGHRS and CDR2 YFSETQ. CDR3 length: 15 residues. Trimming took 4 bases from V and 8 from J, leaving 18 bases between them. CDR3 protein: CASSPGGLIGEKLFF. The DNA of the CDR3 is TGCGCCAGCAGCCCGGGGGGCCTTATCGGGGAAAAACTGTTTTTT.

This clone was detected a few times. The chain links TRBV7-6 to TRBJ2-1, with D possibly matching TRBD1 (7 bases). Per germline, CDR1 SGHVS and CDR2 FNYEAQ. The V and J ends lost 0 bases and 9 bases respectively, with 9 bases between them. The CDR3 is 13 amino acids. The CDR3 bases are TGTGCCAGCAGCTTAGCGGAGGGGGCTGAGCAGTTCTTC. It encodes CASSLAEGAEQFF.

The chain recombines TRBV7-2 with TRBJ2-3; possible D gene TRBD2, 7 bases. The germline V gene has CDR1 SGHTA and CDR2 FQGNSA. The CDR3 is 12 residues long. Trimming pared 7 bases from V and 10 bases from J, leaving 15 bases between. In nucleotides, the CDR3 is TGTGCCAGCACTACAGAGGGGGGGGCGCAGTATTTT. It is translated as CASTTEGGAQYF.

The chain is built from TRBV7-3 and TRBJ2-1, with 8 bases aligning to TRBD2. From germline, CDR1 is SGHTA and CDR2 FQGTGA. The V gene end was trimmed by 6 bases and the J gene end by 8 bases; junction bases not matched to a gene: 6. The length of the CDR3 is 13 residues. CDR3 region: CASSSGGEDEQFF. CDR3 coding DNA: TGTGCCAGCAGTTCCGGGGGGGAGGATGAGCAGTTCTTC.

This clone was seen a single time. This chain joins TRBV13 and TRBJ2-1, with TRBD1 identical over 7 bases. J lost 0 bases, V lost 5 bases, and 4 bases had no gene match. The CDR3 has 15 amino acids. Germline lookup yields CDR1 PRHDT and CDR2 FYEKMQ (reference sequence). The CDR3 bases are TGTGCCAGCAGCCAGGGGGTAAGCTCCTACAATGAGCAGTTCTTC. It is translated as CASSQGVSSYNEQFF.

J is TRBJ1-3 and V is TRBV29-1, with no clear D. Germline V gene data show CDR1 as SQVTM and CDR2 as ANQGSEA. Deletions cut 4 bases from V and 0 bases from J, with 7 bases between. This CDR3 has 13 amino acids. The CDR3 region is CSVARSSGNTIYF. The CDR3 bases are TGCAGCGTTGCCCGCAGCTCTGGAAACACCATATATTTT. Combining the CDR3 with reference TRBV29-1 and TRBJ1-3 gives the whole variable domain SAVISQKPSRDICQRGTSLTIQCQVDSQVTMMFWYRQQPGQSLTLIATANQGSEATYESGFVIDKFPISRPNLTFSTLTVSNMSPEDSSIYLCSVARSSGNTIYFGEGSWLTVV.

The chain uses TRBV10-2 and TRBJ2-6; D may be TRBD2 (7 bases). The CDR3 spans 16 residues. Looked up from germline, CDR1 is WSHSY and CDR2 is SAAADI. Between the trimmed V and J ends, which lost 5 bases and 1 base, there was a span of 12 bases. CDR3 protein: CASSRGGGSGANVLTF. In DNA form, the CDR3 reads TGCGCCAGCAGTAGGGGGGGAGGGTCTGGGGCCAACGTCCTGACTTTC.

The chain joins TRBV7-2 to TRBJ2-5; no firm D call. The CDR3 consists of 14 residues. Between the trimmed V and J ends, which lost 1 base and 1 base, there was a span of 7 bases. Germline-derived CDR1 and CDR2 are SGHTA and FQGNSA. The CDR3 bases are TGTGCCAGCAGCTTAGGCGCAGGCCAAGAGACCCAGTACTTC. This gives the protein CASSLGAGQETQYF.

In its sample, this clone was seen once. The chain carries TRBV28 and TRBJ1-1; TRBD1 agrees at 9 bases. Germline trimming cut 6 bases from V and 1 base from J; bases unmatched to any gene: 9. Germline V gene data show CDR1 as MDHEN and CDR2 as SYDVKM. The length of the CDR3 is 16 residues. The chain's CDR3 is CASRAGGQGRNTEAFF. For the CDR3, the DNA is TGTGCCAGCAGAGCTGGGGGACAGGGCCGGAACACTGAAGCTTTCTTT.

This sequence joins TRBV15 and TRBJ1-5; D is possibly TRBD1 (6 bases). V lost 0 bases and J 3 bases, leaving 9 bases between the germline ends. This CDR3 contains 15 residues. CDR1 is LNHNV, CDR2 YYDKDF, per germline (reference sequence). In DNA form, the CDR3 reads TGTGCCACCAGCAGAGATACAGGGAACAATCAGCCCCAGCATTTT. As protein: CATSRDTGNNQPQHF.

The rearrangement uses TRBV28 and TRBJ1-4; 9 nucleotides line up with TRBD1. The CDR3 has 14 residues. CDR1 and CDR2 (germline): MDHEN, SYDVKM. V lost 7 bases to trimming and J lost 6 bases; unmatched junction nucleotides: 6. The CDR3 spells CASTSGQGYEKLFF. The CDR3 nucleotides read TGTGCCAGCACCTCGGGACAGGGATATGAAAAACTGTTTTTT.

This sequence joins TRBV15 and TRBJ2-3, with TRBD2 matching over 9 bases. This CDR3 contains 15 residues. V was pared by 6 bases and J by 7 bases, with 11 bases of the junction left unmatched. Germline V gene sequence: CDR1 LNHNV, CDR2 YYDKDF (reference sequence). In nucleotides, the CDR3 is TGTGCCACCAGTGAAAGCGGGGGGACCTTTTATACGCAGTATTTT. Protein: CATSESGGTFYTQYF.

CDR3 DNA sequence: TGTGCCAGCAGCCAGAGGGACAGGGACGAGCAGTACTTC. It encodes CASSQRDRDEQYF. The chain has TRBV11-3 and TRBJ2-7; 9 nucleotides match TRBD1. CDR3 length: 13 amino acids. CDR1 is SGHNT, CDR2 YENEEA, per germline. V dropped 5 bases and J dropped 5; count of bases not matched to a gene: 4. Full variable domain (rest looked up from reference TRBV11-3 and TRBJ2-7): EAGVVQSPRYKIIEKKQPVAFWCNPISGHNTLYWYLQNLGQGPELLIRYENEEAVDDSQLPKDRFSAERLKGVDSTLKIQPAELGDSAVYLCASSQRDRDEQYFGPGTRLTVT.